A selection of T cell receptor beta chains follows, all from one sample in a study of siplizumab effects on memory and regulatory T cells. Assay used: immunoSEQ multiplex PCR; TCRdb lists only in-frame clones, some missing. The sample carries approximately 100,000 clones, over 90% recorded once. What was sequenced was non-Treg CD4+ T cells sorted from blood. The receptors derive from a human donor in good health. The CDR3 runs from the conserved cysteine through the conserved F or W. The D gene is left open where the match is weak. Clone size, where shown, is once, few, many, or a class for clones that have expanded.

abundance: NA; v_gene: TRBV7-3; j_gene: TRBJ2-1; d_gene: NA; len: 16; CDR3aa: CASSPFRAPSAAEQFF; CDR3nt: TGTGCCAGCAGCCCATTCCGGGCCCCCTCGGCGGCTGAGCAGTTCTTC
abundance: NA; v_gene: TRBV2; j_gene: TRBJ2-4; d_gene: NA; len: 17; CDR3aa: CASSESVAYLDGNIQYF; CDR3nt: TGTGCCAGCAGTGAATCGGTAGCCTACCTAGACGGAAACATTCAGTACTTC
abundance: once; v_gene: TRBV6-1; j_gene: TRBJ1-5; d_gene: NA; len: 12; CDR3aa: CASSETDQPQHF; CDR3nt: TGTGCCAGCAGTGAAACAGATCAGCCCCAGCATTTT
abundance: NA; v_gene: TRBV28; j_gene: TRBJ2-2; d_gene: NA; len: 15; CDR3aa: CASVREVLNTGELFF; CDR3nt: TGTGCCAGCGTGAGGGAGGTCCTGAACACCGGGGAGCTGTTTTTT
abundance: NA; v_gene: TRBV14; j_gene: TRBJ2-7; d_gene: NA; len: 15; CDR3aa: CASSLWDVSSYEQYF; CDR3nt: TGTGCCAGCAGCCTTTGGGACGTCAGCTCCTACGAGCAGTACTTC
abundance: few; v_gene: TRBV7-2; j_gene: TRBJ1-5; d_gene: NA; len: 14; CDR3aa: CASSFRVSNQPQHF; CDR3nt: TGTGCCAGCAGCTTTCGGGTCAGCAATCAGCCCCAGCATTTT
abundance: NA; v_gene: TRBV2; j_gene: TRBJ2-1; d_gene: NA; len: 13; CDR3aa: CASLPVAYNEQFF; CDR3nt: TGTGCCAGCCTGCCAGTTGCCTACAATGAGCAGTTCTTC
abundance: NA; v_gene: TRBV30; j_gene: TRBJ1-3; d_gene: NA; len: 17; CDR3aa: CAWSFGGASSSGNTIYF; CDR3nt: TGTGCCTGGAGTTTCGGCGGAGCATCGAGCTCTGGAAACACCATATATTTT
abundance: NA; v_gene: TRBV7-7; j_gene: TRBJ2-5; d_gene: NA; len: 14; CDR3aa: CASSLGHPKETQYF; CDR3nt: TGTGCTAGCAGCTTAGGACACCCGAAGGAGACCCAGTACTTC
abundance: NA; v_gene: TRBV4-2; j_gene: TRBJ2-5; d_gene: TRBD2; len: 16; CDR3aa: CASSQGVAGRGETQYF; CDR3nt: TGTGCCAGCAGCCAAGGGGTAGCGGGCCGTGGAGAGACCCAGTACTTC
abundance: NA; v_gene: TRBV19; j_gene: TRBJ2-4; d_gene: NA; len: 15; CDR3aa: CASNPHPTSKNIQYF; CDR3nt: TGTGCCAGTAACCCGCATCCAACTTCCAAAAACATTCAGTACTTC
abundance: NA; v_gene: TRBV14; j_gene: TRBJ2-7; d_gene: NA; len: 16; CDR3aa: CASSPLGASAYYEQYF; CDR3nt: TGTGCCAGCAGCCCTTTGGGCGCGAGCGCCTACTACGAGCAGTACTTC
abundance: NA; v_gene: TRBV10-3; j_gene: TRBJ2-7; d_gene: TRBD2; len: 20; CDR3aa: CAISSPGLAGEARGSYEQYF; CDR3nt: TGTGCCATCAGTTCCCCGGGACTAGCGGGAGAAGCTCGGGGCTCCTACGAGCAGTACTTC
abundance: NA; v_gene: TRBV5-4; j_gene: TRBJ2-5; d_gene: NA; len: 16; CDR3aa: CASSPVSGATQETQYF; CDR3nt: TGTGCCAGCAGCCCTGTGAGCGGAGCTACTCAAGAGACCCAGTACTTC
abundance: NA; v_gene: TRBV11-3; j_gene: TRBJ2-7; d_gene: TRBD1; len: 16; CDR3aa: CASSLEQTGGSYEQYF; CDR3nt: TGTGCCAGCAGCTTAGAGCAGACAGGGGGAAGCTACGAGCAGTACTTC
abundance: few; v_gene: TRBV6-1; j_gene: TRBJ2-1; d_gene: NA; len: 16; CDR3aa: CASSEGIRVWGDEQFF; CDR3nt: TGTGCCAGCAGTGAAGGGATTCGGGTTTGGGGCGATGAGCAGTTCTTC